These T cell receptor beta chains were read from a single sample in a study of CD8+ T cells in alopecia areata. Measured with immunoSEQ multiplex PCR; TCRdb has only the in-frame clones, and not every one. The table shows under 250,000 clones, with approximately 52% occurring only once. Material: CD4+ T cells sorted from blood, obtained at week 0. These receptors were collected from a human donor with alopecia areata. Each CDR3 is given with its conserved first and last residue. The order of the fields is clone size, V gene, J gene, D gene, CDR3 protein, CDR3 DNA. The D gene is left open where the match is weak. Size tells how often a clone was seen (once, few, many) or the class of an expanded clone, and some rows leave it out.

NA	TRBV6-5	TRBJ1-5	NA	CASSYSTPRNQPQHF	TGTGCCAGCAGTTACTCGACTCCGAGGAATCAGCCCCAGCATTTT
NA	TRBV28	TRBJ2-5	NA	CASIGPGIETQYF	TGTGCCAGCATTGGCCCAGGAATTGAGACCCAGTACTTC
NA	TRBV5-6	TRBJ1-2	NA	CASRQVEVGYTF	TGTGCCAGCAGACAGGTGGAAGTTGGCTACACCTTC
NA	TRBV29-1	TRBJ1-2	NA	CSVRESQALPGTF	TGCAGCGTTCGGGAAAGCCAGGCGCTCCCTGGCACCTTC
NA	TRBV10-3	TRBJ1-2	TRBD1	CAINGQGNEHGYTF	TGTGCCATCAACGGACAGGGGAACGAGCATGGCTACACCTTC
NA	TRBV30	TRBJ1-3	NA	CAWGKGISGNTIYF	TGTGCCTGGGGAAAGGGCATCTCTGGAAACACCATATATTTT
few	TRBV7-9	TRBJ1-5	NA	CASSLHRGPGDQPQHF	TGTGCCAGCAGCCTGCATCGCGGTCCCGGGGATCAGCCCCAGCATTTT
NA	TRBV29-1	TRBJ2-7	TRBD2	CSVESLAGDLSSYEQYF	TGCAGCGTTGAAAGCCTAGCGGGAGACCTAAGCTCCTACGAGCAGTACTTC
NA	TRBV5-5	TRBJ2-1	TRBD2	CASSSLAGGPNEQFF	TGTGCCAGCAGCTCCCTAGCGGGGGGGCCAAATGAGCAGTTCTTC
NA	TRBV29-1	TRBJ1-2	TRBD1	CSVTTGGQYGYTF	TGCAGCGTTACGACAGGGGGCCAGTATGGCTACACCTTC
NA	TRBV10-3	TRBJ1-2	TRBD1	CAIRGQGNYGYTF	TGTGCCATCCGCGGACAGGGTAACTATGGCTACACCTTC
NA	TRBV30	TRBJ2-6	TRBD1	CAWSVWGQGRMRAGANVLTF	TGTGCCTGGAGTGTTTGGGGACAGGGGCGGATGAGGGCTGGGGCCAACGTCCTGACTTTC
few	TRBV7-9	TRBJ2-3	NA	CASSRSTDTQYF	TGTGCCAGCAGCCGTAGCACAGATACGCAGTATTTT
NA	TRBV30	TRBJ2-5	TRBD1	CAWNLLGTGGRGTQYF	TGTGCCTGGAACCTTTTAGGGACAGGGGGCAGAGGGACCCAGTACTTC
NA	TRBV15	TRBJ2-7	TRBD2	CATSRTSGSFGYEQYF	TGTGCCACCAGCAGGACTAGCGGGAGTTTTGGCTACGAGCAGTACTTC
NA	TRBV7-3	TRBJ1-2	TRBD1	CASSPHRGTDSSGYTF	TGTGCCAGCAGCCCTCACCGAGGGACAGACTCGTCCGGCTACACCTTC
few	TRBV5-1	TRBJ1-5	TRBD1	CASSTGTGGQPQHF	TGCGCCAGCAGCACCGGGACAGGCGGGCAGCCCCAGCATTTT
NA	TRBV19	TRBJ1-2	NA	CASHATPNGGYTF	TGTGCCAGCCATGCAACGCCGAATGGGGGCTACACCTTC
NA	TRBV29-1	TRBJ1-1	NA	CSVENPTEAFF	TGCAGCGTTGAAAATCCCACTGAAGCTTTCTTT
NA	TRBV5-1	TRBJ2-7	TRBD1	CASSRDSEYEQYF	TGCGCCAGCAGCCGGGACAGTGAATACGAGCAGTACTTC
many	TRBV14	TRBJ2-1	TRBD2	CASSREGSKQFF	TGTGCCAGCAGCCGGGAGGGGTCCAAGCAGTTCTTC
NA	TRBV6-1	TRBJ2-1	NA	CASDLTAINEQFF	TGTGCCAGCGACCTGACAGCCATCAATGAGCAGTTCTTC
NA	TRBV4-2	TRBJ1-1	TRBD1	CASSQLNRDSNTEAFF	TGTGCCAGCAGCCAACTGAACCGGGACAGTAACACTGAAGCTTTCTTT
NA	TRBV6-5	TRBJ2-1	NA	CASESLGTGEQFF	TGTGCCAGCGAGTCTCTAGGGACCGGTGAGCAGTTCTTC
NA	TRBV29-1	TRBJ1-2	NA	CSVEEDPLSPLGYGYTF	TGCAGCGTTGAAGAGGACCCCTTATCACCATTGGGCTATGGCTACACCTTC
NA	TRBV7-9	TRBJ1-2	NA	CASSVRDTYGYTF	TGTGCCAGCAGCGTCCGGGACACCTATGGCTACACCTTC
NA	TRBV27	TRBJ2-2	NA	CASNRGVNTGELFF	TGTGCCAGCAATCGGGGCGTCAACACCGGGGAGCTGTTTTTT
NA	TRBV6-4	TRBJ2-7	TRBD1	CASSERTGVYEQYF	TGTGCCAGCAGTGAAAGGACAGGGGTCTACGAGCAGTACTTC
once	TRBV7-2	TRBJ1-4	NA	CASSWAALRGEKLFF	TGTGCCAGCAGTTGGGCAGCCCTACGGGGTGAAAAACTGTTTTTT
NA	TRBV4-1	TRBJ2-1	NA	CATILTTLNEQFF	TGCGCTACCATACTAACAACGCTCAATGAGCAGTTCTTC
NA	TRBV4-2	TRBJ2-1	TRBD2	CASSTTGGLAGGRYNEQFF	TGTGCCAGCAGCACCACCGGGGGACTAGCGGGAGGGAGATACAATGAGCAGTTCTTC
NA	TRBV19	TRBJ1-2	TRBD1	CASTIRDRAYGYTF	TGTGCCAGTACCATAAGGGACAGGGCGTATGGCTACACCTTC
once	TRBV6-5	TRBJ2-5	NA	CASSSALGETQYF	TGTGCCAGCAGTTCAGCCCTGGGGGAGACCCAGTACTTC
few	TRBV29-1	TRBJ2-2	NA	CSVRTGNTGELFF	TGCAGCGTACGAACAGGGAACACCGGGGAGCTGTTTTTT
NA	TRBV29-1	TRBJ1-1	NA	CSVGYALNTEAFF	TGCAGCGTGGGTTACGCCCTGAACACTGAAGCTTTCTTT
NA	TRBV5-1	TRBJ1-5	NA	CASSLDGSSNQPQHF	TGCGCCAGCAGCTTGGATGGGAGTAGCAATCAGCCCCAGCATTTT
NA	TRBV10-3	TRBJ2-1	TRBD1	CATEGQGFNNEQFF	TGTGCCACCGAGGGACAGGGGTTTAACAATGAGCAGTTCTTC
NA	TRBV18	TRBJ1-2	TRBD1	CASSSGQGATYGYTF	TGTGCCAGCTCATCAGGACAGGGTGCGACCTATGGCTACACCTTC
few	TRBV6-5	TRBJ1-2	TRBD1	CASSKTGDGYTF	TGTGCCAGCAGTAAGACAGGGGATGGCTACACCTTC
NA	TRBV30	TRBJ2-6	NA	CAWSVQLNVLTF	TGTGCCTGGAGTGTACAGCTCAACGTCCTGACTTTC
NA	TRBV4-1	TRBJ2-1	NA	CASSQGLVRVYNEQFF	TGCGCCAGCAGCCAAGGACTAGTTCGGGTTTACAATGAGCAGTTCTTC
NA	TRBV7-3	TRBJ2-5	NA	CASGYGPPETQYF	TGTGCCAGCGGCTACGGCCCCCCAGAGACCCAGTACTTC